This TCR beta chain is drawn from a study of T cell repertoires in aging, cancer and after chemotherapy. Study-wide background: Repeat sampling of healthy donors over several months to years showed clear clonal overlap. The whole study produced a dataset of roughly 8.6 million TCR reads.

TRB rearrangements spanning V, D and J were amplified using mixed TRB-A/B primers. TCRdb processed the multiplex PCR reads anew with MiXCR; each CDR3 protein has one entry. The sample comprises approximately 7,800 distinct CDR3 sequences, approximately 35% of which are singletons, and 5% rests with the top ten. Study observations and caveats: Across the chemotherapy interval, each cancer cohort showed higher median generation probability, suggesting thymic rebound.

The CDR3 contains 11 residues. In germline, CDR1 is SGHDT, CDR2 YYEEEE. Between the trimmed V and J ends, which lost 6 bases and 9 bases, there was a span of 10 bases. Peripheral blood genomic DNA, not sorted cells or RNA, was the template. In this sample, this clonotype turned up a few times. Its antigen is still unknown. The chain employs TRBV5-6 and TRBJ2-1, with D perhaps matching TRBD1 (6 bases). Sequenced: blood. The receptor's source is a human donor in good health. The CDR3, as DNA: TGTGCCAGCACGCTACAGGGTGAGCAGTTCTTC. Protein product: CASTLQGEQFF.